The following is a T cell receptor beta chain sequence with its context. This clone's antigen is unknown. No base quality information exists; no much larger clone differs at one position. This sample stems from a study of blood T cell repertoires in COVID-19 (dated by TCRdb to 2018 to 2021). Notes on the research overall: The collaborator samples originated in the United States, Italy and Spain and spanned the acute and convalescent phases of COVID-19. Where available, HLA class I and class II types were taken from metadata supplied by the sample provider and were not determined by assay-based typing. The material from the prospective study consisted of cDNA or gDNA derived from T cells, B-cell-depleted T cells, or PBMCs. Subjects who had been exposed to COVID-19, were actively infected with it, or had recovered from it provided the deeply sampled blood TCRbeta repertoires that made up the dataset. Samples were obtained from the ongoing ImmuneRACE study (first 160 participants) and from over 1,000 subjects provided by 6 global collaborators. A freely available public database, intended as a resource for researchers studying the immune response to SARS-CoV-2, is where the repertoires were released. A de-identified subject ID, COVID-19 status, age in years and sex were almost always included in the sample metadata. Paper-wide results and their limitations: How much clinical and demographic metadata was included differed by source and by participant, and the metadata was provided uncurated.

Participants in the prospective study were enrolled through a virtual design, were aged roughly 18 to 90 years, and lived in approximately 24 United States geographic areas. To assign participants to cohorts, the prospective study relied on clinical history that participants themselves reported in a screening survey and a study questionnaire. A participant counted as exposed if, within 2 weeks of entering the study, that participant had been in contact with someone who had a PCR-confirmed or clinician-diagnosed COVID-19 case. In the prospective study, mobile phlebotomists collected whole blood, serum and a nasopharyngeal or oropharyngeal swab from each participant. Additional blood draws and questionnaires over a roughly two-month period could optionally be provided by prospective study participants. Blood samples from the prospective study were shipped frozen or at room temperature prior to DNA extraction.

CDR1 and CDR2 were assigned from the germline V gene (reference sequence) as MNHEY and SMNVEV. The CDR3 starts with the cysteine, ends with the phenylalanine, and has 15 residues. Of the read, only the CDR3 DNA is kept; its 45 bases are in frame from base 1. The trim is 5 bases for V and 5 bases for J, with a gap of 16 bases between the germline ends. TCRbeta CDR3 regions were amplified from genomic DNA using the immunoSEQ Assay, a bias-controlled multiplex PCR. Concerning the study's data processing: The number of nucleated cells in each sample was estimated from the amplification of reference gene primers within the assay. Sequence reads were collapsed and filtered to measure the absolute abundance of every unique TCRbeta CDR3 rearrangement. For each sample, productive Simpson clonality was calculated as the square root of Simpson's diversity index across productive rearrangements. TCRdb limited this immuneACCESS table to in-frame rearrangements with V and J called. A share of clones is missing; checked studies link under half to unresolved V genes, and the rest is unexplained. That table is the source of V, J and clone size, and D and trimming were worked out from the DNA. This sample has some 300,000 clones in its table, and roughly 90% of those were observed once. Of the sample, roughly 3.9% is held by the ten largest clones.

The sequenced material came from PBMCs or T cells enriched from blood (not recorded which). The chain is made from TRBV27 and TRBJ1-5; TRBD1 is a possible D gene, resting on 5 matching bases. This receptor was identified in a woman in her 30s who had been exposed to COVID-19. The nucleotides read TGTGCCAGCAGTAGCCAATGGGGCTTGGATCAGCCCCAGCATTTT. This sequence encodes CASSSQWGLDQPQHF.